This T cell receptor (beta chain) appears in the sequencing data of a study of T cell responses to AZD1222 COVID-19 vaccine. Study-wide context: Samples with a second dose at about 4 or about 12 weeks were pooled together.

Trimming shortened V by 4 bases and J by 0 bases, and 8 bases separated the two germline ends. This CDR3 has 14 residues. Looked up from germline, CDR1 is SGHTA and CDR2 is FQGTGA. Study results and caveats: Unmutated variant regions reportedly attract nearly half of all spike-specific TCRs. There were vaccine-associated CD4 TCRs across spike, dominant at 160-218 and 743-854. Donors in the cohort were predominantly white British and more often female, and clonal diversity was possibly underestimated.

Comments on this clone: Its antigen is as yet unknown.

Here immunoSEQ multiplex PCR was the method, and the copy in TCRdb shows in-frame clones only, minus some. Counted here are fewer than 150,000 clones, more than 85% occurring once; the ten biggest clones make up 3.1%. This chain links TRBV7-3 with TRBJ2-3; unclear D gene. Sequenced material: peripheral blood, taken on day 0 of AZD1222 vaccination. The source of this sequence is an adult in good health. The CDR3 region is CASSSTGSTDTQYF. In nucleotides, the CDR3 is TGTGCCAGCAGCTCGACCGGGAGCACAGATACGCAGTATTTT.